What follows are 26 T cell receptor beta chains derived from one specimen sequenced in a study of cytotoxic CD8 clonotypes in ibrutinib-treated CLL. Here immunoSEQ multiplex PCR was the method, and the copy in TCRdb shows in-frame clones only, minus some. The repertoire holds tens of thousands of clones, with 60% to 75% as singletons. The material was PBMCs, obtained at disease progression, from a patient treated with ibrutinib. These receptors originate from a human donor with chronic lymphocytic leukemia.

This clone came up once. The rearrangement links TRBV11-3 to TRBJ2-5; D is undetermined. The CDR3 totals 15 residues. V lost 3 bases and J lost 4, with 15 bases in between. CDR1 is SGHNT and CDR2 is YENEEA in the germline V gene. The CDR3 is CASSFPVQVRETQYF. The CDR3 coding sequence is TGTGCCAGCAGCTTCCCGGTGCAGGTTAGAGAGACCCAGTACTTC.

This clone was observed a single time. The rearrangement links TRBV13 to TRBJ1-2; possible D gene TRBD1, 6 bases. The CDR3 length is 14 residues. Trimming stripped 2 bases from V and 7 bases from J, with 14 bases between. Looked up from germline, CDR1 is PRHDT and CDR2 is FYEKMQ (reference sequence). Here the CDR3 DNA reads TGTGCCAGCAGCTTAAGGCGGACAGTTACTGGCTACACCTTC. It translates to CASSLRRTVTGYTF. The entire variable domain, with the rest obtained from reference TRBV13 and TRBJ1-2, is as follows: AAGVIQSPRHLIKEKRETATLKCYPIPRHDTVYWYQQGPGQDPQFLISFYEKMQSDKGSIPDRFSAQQFSDYHSELNMSSLELGDSALYFCASSLRRTVTGYTFGSGTRLTVV.

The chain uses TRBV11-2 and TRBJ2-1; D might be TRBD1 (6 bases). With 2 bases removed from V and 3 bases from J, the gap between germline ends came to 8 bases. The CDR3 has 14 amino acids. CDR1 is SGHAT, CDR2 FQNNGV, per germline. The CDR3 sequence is CASSLLQGYNEQFF. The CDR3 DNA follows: TGTGCCAGCAGCTTATTACAGGGCTACAATGAGCAGTTCTTC.

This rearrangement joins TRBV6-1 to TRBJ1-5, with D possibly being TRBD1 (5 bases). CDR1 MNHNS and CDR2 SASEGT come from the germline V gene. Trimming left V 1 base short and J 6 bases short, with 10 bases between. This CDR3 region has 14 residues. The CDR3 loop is CASSEGRDAQPQHF. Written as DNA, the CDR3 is TGTGCCAGCAGTGAAGGCAGGGATGCTCAGCCCCAGCATTTT.

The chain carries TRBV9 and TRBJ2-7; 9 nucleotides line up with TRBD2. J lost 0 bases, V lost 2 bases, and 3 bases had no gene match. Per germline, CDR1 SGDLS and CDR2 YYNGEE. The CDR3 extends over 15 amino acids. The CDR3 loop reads CASSVLAGASYEQYF. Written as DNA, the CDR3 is TGTGCCAGCAGCGTGTTAGCGGGGGCCTCCTACGAGCAGTACTTC.

CDR3 coding DNA: TGTGCCAGCAGTCAACTCCTGGGGGGCAATCAGCCCCAGCATTTT. Its translation: CASSQLLGGNQPQHF. This chain links TRBV6-5 with TRBJ1-5, with a tentative D call TRBD1 (5 bases). Germline CDR1 and CDR2: MNHEY and SVGAGI. The V gene lost 5 bases and the J gene lost 2 bases, with 13 bases spanning the gap. The CDR3 contains 15 residues.

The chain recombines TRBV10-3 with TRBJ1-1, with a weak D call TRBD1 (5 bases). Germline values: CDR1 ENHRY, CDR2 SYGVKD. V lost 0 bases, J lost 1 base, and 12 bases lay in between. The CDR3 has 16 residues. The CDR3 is CAISESNEGANTEAFF. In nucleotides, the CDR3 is TGTGCCATCAGTGAGTCGAACGAAGGGGCGAACACTGAAGCTTTCTTT.

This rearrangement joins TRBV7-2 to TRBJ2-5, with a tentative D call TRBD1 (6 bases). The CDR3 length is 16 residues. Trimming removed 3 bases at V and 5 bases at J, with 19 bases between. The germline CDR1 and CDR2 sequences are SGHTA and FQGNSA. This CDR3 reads CASSFDGATGRETQYF. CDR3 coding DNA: TGTGCCAGCAGCTTTGACGGGGCAACAGGGCGGGAGACCCAGTACTTC.

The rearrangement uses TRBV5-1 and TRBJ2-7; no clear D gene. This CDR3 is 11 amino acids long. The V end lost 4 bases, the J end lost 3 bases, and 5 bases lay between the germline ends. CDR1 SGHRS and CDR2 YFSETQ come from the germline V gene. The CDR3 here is CASSQDYEQYF. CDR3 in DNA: TGCGCCAGCAGCCAAGACTACGAGCAGTACTTC.

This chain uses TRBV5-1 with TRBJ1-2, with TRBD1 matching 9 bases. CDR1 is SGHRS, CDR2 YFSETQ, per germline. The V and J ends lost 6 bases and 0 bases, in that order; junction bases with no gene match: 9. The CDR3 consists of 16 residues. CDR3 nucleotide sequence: TGCGCCAGCACCACAGGGGGCGCAGGAGCTAACTATGGCTACACCTTC. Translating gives CASTTGGAGANYGYTF.

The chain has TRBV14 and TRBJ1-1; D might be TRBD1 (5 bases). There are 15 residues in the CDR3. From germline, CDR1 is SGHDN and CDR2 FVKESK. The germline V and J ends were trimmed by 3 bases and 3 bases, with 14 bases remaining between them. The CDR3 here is CASSQSGQGDTEAFF. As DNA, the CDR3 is TGTGCCAGCAGCCAGAGCGGGCAGGGAGACACTGAAGCTTTCTTT.

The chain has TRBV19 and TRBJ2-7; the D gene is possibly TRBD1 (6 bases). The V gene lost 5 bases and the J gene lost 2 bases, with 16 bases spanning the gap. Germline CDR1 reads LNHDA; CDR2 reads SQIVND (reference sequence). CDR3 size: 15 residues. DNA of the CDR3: TGTGCCAGTAGTCAGCCGCACCAGGGGCCCTACGAGCAGTACTTC. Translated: CASSQPHQGPYEQYF. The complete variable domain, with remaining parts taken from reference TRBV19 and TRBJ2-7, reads DGGITQSPKYLFRKEGQNVTLSCEQNLNHDAMYWYRQDPGQGLRLIYYSQIVNDFQKGDIAEGYSVSREKKESFPLTVTSAQKNPTAFYLCASSQPHQGPYEQYFGPGTRLTVT.

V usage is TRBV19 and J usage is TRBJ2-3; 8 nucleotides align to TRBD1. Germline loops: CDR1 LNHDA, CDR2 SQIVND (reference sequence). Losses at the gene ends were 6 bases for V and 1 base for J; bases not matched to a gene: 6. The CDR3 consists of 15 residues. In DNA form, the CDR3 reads TGTGCCAGTAGGGCGGGACAGGCGGGCACAGATACGCAGTATTTT. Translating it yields CASRAGQAGTDTQYF.

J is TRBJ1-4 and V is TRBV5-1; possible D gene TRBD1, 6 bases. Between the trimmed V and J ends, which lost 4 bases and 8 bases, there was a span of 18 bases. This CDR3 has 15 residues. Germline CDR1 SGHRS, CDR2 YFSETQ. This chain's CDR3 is CASSTAQPGQEKLFF. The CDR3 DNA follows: TGCGCCAGCAGCACTGCACAACCGGGACAAGAAAAACTGTTTTTT.

CDR3 sequence: CASSEAGAGDTQYF. The CDR3 DNA sequence: TGCGCCAGCAGTGAGGCGGGAGCGGGAGATACGCAGTATTTT. V usage is TRBV10-1 and J usage is TRBJ2-3, with TRBD2 identical over 7 bases. J lost 5 bases, V lost 2 bases, and 4 bases had no gene match. The CDR3 sequence is 14 residues long. Germline loops: CDR1 WNHNN, CDR2 SYGVQD (reference sequence).

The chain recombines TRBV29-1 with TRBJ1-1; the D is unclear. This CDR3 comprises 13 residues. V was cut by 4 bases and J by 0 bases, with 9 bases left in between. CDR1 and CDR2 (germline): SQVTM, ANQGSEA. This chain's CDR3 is CSVGSMMNTEAFF. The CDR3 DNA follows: TGCAGCGTTGGTTCGATGATGAACACTGAAGCTTTCTTT.

CDR3: CASRKMAGETYEQYF. In DNA, the CDR3 is TGTGCCAGCAGAAAAATGGCGGGGGAGACCTACGAGCAGTACTTC. V gene TRBV6-1 combines with J gene TRBJ2-7, with 7 bases fitting TRBD2. CDR1 is MNHNS and CDR2 is SASEGT in the germline V gene. This CDR3 spans 15 amino acids. The trim removed 6 bases at V and 2 bases at J, leaving 10 bases unmatched.

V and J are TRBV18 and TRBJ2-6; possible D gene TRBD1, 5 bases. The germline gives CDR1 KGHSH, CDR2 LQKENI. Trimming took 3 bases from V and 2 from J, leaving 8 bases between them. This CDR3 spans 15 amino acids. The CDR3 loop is CASSPSGTGANVLTF. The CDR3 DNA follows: TGTGCCAGCTCACCGTCAGGGACTGGGGCCAACGTCCTGACTTTC.

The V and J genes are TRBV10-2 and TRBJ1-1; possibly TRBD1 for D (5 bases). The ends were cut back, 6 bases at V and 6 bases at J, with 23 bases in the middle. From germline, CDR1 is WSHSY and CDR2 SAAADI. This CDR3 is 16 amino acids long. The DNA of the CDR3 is TGCGCCAGCAGACACCAATCTCGCGCAGGGCACCCTGAAGCTTTCTTT. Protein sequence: CASRHQSRAGHPEAFF.

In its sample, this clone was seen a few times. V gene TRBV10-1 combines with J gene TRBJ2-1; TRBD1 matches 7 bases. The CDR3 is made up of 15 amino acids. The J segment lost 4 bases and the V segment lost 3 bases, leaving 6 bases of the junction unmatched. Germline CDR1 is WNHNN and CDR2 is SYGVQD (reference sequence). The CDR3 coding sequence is TGCGCCAGCAGTGACCTACAGGGGACGTACAATGAGCAGTTCTTC. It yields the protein CASSDLQGTYNEQFF.

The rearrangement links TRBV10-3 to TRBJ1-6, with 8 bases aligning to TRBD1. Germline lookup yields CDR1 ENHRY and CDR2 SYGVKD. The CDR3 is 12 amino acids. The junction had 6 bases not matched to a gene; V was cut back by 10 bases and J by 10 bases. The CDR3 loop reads CATQGAPSPLHF. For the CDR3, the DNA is TGTGCCACCCAGGGGGCCCCCTCACCCCTCCACTTT.

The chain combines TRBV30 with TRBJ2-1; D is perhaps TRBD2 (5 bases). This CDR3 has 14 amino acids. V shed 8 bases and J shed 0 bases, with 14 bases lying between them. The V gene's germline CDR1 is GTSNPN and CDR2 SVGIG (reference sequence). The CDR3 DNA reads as TGTGCCCTCGACTACTCGAGCTCCTACAATGAGCAGTTCTTC. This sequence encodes CALDYSSSYNEQFF.

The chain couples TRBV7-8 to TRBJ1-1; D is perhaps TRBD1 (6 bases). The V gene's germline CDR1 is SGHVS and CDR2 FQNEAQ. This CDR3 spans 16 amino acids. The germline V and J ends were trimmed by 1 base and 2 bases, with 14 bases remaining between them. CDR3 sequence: CASSLELQGYNTEAFF. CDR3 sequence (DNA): TGTGCCAGCAGCTTAGAGTTGCAGGGGTATAACACTGAAGCTTTCTTT.

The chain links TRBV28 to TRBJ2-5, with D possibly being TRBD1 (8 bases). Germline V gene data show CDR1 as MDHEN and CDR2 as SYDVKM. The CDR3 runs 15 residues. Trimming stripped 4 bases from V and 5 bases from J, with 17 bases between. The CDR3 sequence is CASSSPGQGGETQYF. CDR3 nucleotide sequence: TGTGCCAGCAGTTCCCCCGGACAGGGAGGGGAGACCCAGTACTTC. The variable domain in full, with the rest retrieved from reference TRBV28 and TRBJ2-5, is DVKVTQSSRYLVKRTGEKVFLECVQDMDHENMFWYRQDPGLGLRLIYFSYDVKMKEKGDIPEGYSVSREKKERFSLILESASTNQTSMYLCASSSPGQGGETQYFGPGTRLLVL.

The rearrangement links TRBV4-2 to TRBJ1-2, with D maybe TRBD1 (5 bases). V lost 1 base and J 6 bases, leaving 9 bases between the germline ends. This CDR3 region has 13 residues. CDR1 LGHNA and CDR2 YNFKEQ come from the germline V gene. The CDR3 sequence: CASSQGGVDGYTF. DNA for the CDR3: TGTGCCAGCAGCCAAGGGGGGGTGGATGGCTACACCTTC.

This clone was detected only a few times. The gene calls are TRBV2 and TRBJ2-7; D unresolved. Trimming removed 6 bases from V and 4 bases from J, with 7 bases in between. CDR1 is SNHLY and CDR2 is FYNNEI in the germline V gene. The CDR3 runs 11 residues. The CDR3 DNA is TGTGCCAGCAGCCCCAAGTACGAGCAGTACTTC. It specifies CASSPKYEQYF.